Listed here are 17 T cell receptor beta chains from one sample, sequenced in a study of radiotherapy plus CTLA-4 blockade in lung cancer. Repertoires were generated with immunoSEQ multiplex PCR, while TCRdb's copy carries only in-frame clones and drops some. The top ten clones hold over 4% of a sample with some 110,000 clones, about four fifths of them seen once. This specimen consisted of peripheral blood, obtained from a patient treated with radiotherapy plus ipilimumab. These receptors all stem from a human donor with non-small cell lung cancer who had a partial response to radiotherapy plus ipilimumab.

This clone was detected only once. This chain connects TRBV28 to TRBJ2-7; weak D call: TRBD1 (6 bases). Looked up from germline, CDR1 is MDHEN and CDR2 is SYDVKM. The CDR3 covers 15 residues. V lost 5 bases to trimming and J lost 3 bases, with 17 bases between them. DNA for the CDR3: TGTGCCAGCAGTGTCCGGACAGTTGCCCTCTACGAGCAGTACTTC. Its translation: CASSVRTVALYEQYF. Drawing the rest from reference TRBV28 and TRBJ2-7, the complete variable domain is DVKVTQSSRYLVKRTGEKVFLECVQDMDHENMFWYRQDPGLGLRLIYFSYDVKMKEKGDIPEGYSVSREKKERFSLILESASTNQTSMYLCASSVRTVALYEQYFGPGTRLTVT.

This sequence joins TRBV6-1 and TRBJ2-5, with D tentatively TRBD2 (5 bases). V was shortened by 6 bases and J by 1 base, with 15 bases between the two germline ends. The CDR3 is made up of 15 amino acids. Germline V CDR1 and CDR2: MNHNS, SASEGT. The CDR3 here is CASRRDGRFQETQYF. In nucleotides, the CDR3 is TGTGCCAGCAGGAGGGATGGACGGTTCCAAGAGACCCAGTACTTC.

The CDR3 is CASSPPNYLGGYGYTF. The CDR3 DNA reads as TGTGCCAGCTCACCACCGAACTATCTAGGGGGCTATGGCTACACCTTC. The V gene is TRBV18, the J gene TRBJ1-2; a weak D match, TRBD1 (6 bases). The germline gives CDR1 KGHSH, CDR2 LQKENI. V was trimmed by 0 bases and J by 4 bases, leaving 15 bases between them. The CDR3 contains 16 residues.

The chain recombines TRBV5-8 with TRBJ2-1; 14 bases are a match to TRBD2. The germline V gene encodes CDR1 SGHTS and CDR2 YDEGEE. This CDR3 spans 15 amino acids. Trimming at V came to 3 bases and at J to 5 bases, leaving 1 base not matched to a gene. CDR3 in DNA: TGTGCCAGCAGCTGGGGACTAGCGGGGGACAATGAGCAGTTCTTC. It codes for CASSWGLAGDNEQFF.

The V gene is TRBV5-4, the J gene TRBJ2-5; 8 bases are a match to TRBD1. Germline V gene lookup returns CDR1 SGHNT and CDR2 YYREEE (reference sequence). CDR3 length: 15 amino acids. J was trimmed by 4 bases and V by 1 base; bases with no gene match: 6. Written as DNA, the CDR3 is TGTGCCAGCAGCTTGACAGGGGGTCTGGGAGAGACCCAGTACTTC. It encodes CASSLTGGLGETQYF.

The rearrangement joins TRBV5-1 to TRBJ2-7; TRBD1 agrees at 9 bases. Trimming cost V 0 bases and J 6 bases; bases outside gene matches: 7. CDR3 length equals 15 residues. CDR1 SGHRS and CDR2 YFSETQ come from the germline V gene. CDR3 coding DNA: TGCGCCAGCAGCTTGGGCGGGGACAGGGTATCCGAGCAGTACTTC. Translated, it gives CASSLGGDRVSEQYF.

This clone occurred a few times. This rearrangement joins TRBV2 to TRBJ2-7, with 12 bases lining up with TRBD2. Per germline, CDR1 SNHLY and CDR2 FYNNEI. With 6 bases clipped from V and 3 bases from J, the junction kept 3 bases outside the gene matches. The CDR3 consists of 14 residues. CDR3 protein: CASRGLAGDYEQYV. The CDR3 coding sequence is TGTGCCAGCAGGGGACTAGCGGGCGACTACGAGCAGTACGTC.

This clone turned up a few times. This chain links TRBV28 with TRBJ1-1; D remains ambiguous. The CDR3 covers 14 residues. Germline CDR1 MDHEN, CDR2 SYDVKM. The V end lost 6 bases, the J end lost 4 bases, and 15 bases lay between the germline ends. CDR3 in amino acids: CASSAGGRGTEAFF. The CDR3 DNA reads as TGTGCCAGCAGCGCCGGAGGACGAGGCACTGAAGCTTTCTTT.

V gene TRBV6-5 combines with J gene TRBJ2-5; 10 bases align to TRBD2. Per the germline V gene, CDR1 is MNHEY and CDR2 is SVGAGI. V trimming: 4 bases; J trimming: 2 bases; junction bases outside the gene matches: 7. This CDR3 is built from 16 residues. CDR3 sequence: CASSWGLAPTQETQYF. In DNA, the CDR3 is TGTGCCAGCAGTTGGGGACTAGCGCCGACGCAAGAGACCCAGTACTTC.

The V and J genes are TRBV7-9 and TRBJ1-2; D is unresolved. V lost 3 bases to trimming and J lost 5 bases, with 10 bases between them. CDR1 SEHNR and CDR2 FQNEAQ come from the germline V gene (reference sequence). The CDR3 spans 13 residues. CDR3 region: CASSFTESYGYTF. For the CDR3, the DNA is TGTGCCAGCAGCTTTACAGAGTCTTATGGCTACACCTTC. Looking up the rest from reference TRBV7-9 and TRBJ1-2 gives the full variable domain: DTGVSQNPRHKITKRGQNVTFRCDPISEHNRLYWYRQTLGQGPEFLTYFQNEAQLEKSRLLSDRFSAERPKGSFSTLEIQRTEQGDSAMYLCASSFTESYGYTFGSGTRLTVV.

The rearrangement joins TRBV5-8 to TRBJ2-7; 8 nucleotides line up with TRBD1. CDR3 length equals 15 residues. Germline lookup yields CDR1 SGHTS and CDR2 YDEGEE. Trimming cost V 0 bases and J 3 bases; bases outside gene matches: 5. The CDR3 nucleotides are TGTGCCAGCAGCTTGGTTGGGACAGGCTACTACGAGCAGTACGTC. Translating it yields CASSLVGTGYYEQYV.

The chain couples TRBV6-1 to TRBJ2-3, with TRBD1 as a possible D gene (5 bases). In germline, CDR1 is MNHNS, CDR2 SASEGT. The V and J ends lost 1 base and 2 bases respectively, with 7 bases between them. The CDR3 runs to 14 residues. The CDR3 sequence: CASSEGQTTDTQYF. The CDR3 region has the DNA TGTGCCAGCAGTGAAGGACAGACCACAGATACGCAGTATTTT.

This clone was observed a few times. The chain employs TRBV6-1 and TRBJ1-6; D may be TRBD1 (6 bases). Trimming cost V 11 bases and J 7 bases, with 15 bases left between them. The CDR3 is 13 amino acids. CDR1 is MNHNS and CDR2 is SASEGT in the germline V gene. The chain's CDR3 is CAVGGGGNSPLHF. CDR3 nucleotide sequence: TGTGCCGTAGGGGGGGGAGGCAATTCACCCCTCCACTTT.

V is TRBV7-2 and J is TRBJ2-5, with D perhaps matching TRBD2 (6 bases). The DNA matches TRBJ2-7 better at its end, which makes the J call doubtful. Looked up from germline, CDR1 is SGHTA and CDR2 is FQGNSA. CDR3 length equals 13 residues. Here the CDR3 reads CASSLTSSYEQYF. The CDR3 region has the DNA TGTGCCAGCAGCTTGACTAGTAGCTACGAGCAGTACTTC.

This clone was seen a handful of times. V gene TRBV28 combines with J gene TRBJ2-7; 11 bases fit TRBD2. Germline V gene data show CDR1 as MDHEN and CDR2 as SYDVKM. V lost 4 bases to trimming and J lost 3 bases; unmatched junction nucleotides: 2. There are 14 residues in the CDR3. In DNA form, the CDR3 reads TGTGCCAGCAGTTGGGGACTAGCGGACTACGAGCAGTACTTC. Translation: CASSWGLADYEQYF. The full variable domain, with the rest looked up from reference TRBV28 and TRBJ2-7, is DVKVTQSSRYLVKRTGEKVFLECVQDMDHENMFWYRQDPGLGLRLIYFSYDVKMKEKGDIPEGYSVSREKKERFSLILESASTNQTSMYLCASSWGLADYEQYFGPGTRLTVT.

The sample holds one count of this clone. This rearrangement joins TRBV10-1 to TRBJ2-1, with D perhaps matching TRBD2 (5 bases). Trimming took off 2 bases at V and 0 bases at J, with 8 bases between the two ends. Germline V gene data show CDR1 as WNHNN and CDR2 as SYGVQD (reference sequence). CDR3 length: 15 amino acids. As DNA, the CDR3 is TGCGCCAGCAGTGAGGACGGGGACTCCTACAATGAGCAGTTCTTC. Translating it yields CASSEDGDSYNEQFF.

Judged by abundance, this clone is medium-sized. This chain joins TRBV5-4 and TRBJ2-2; D is undetermined. The V and J ends lost 4 bases and 7 bases respectively, with 11 bases between them. The CDR3 runs 13 residues. CDR1 is SGHNT, CDR2 YYREEE, per germline (reference sequence). CDR3 protein: CASSDKQIGELFF. CDR3 sequence (DNA): TGTGCCAGCAGCGATAAACAGATCGGGGAGCTGTTTTTT.